Here is one TCR beta chain with its context. Its antigen remains unidentified. Treatment defined: oral pan-JAK inhibitor, 5-10 mg twice daily. The sample comes from a study of CD8+ T cells in alopecia areata. Study summary: Oral tofacitinib, 5 to 10 mg twice daily, was given in an open-label trial.

The CDR3 totals 13 residues. V lost 5 bases and J 3 bases, leaving 11 bases between the germline ends. CDR1 is MNHEY and CDR2 is SVGAGI in the germline V gene. Study findings and constraints: Within the top 100, expanded CD8+ clones significantly decreased with tofacitinib, as did scalp clonality. TCRs were shared less clearly across patients than in mice, possibly for HLA-related reasons. With just one nonresponder, it is still uncertain whether baseline CD8+ expansion relates to response.

The authors extracted RNA and reverse transcribed it into cDNA as the sequencing template. The data were produced by immunoSEQ multiplex PCR, yet TCRdb's version contains in-frame clones alone and is incomplete. The table includes 150,000 to 200,000 clones, 58% detected once. This chain joins TRBV6-5 and TRBJ2-7, with D perhaps assigned TRBD1 or TRBD2 (5 bases each). This receptor was taken from a human donor with alopecia areata. Source: CD4+ T cells sorted from blood, taken at approximately week 60, from a patient treated with tofacitinib. CDR3 in DNA: TGTGCCAGCAGTGGACGGGACCGCTACGAGCAGTACTTC. Its protein product is CASSGRDRYEQYF.